These T cell receptor beta chains were read from a single sample in a study of Ad26.COV2.S vaccination and SARS-CoV-2 variants. TCRdb's copy holds only in-frame clones and misses some; the assay was immunoSEQ multiplex PCR. The sample lists about 480,000 clones; about 83% were seen once. Here the sequenced sample was peripheral blood, taken in a trial of Ad26.COV2.S vaccine versus placebo. The receptors come from a person aged 18-60 years who received the Ad26.COV2.S COVID-19 vaccine or a placebo. The CDR3 runs from the conserved cysteine through the conserved F or W. The D gene is left open where the match is weak. The size of a clone is reported for some rows only, either as once, few or many, or as a class for expanded clones.

D | size | J | V | CDR3 | DNA
NA | NA | TRBJ2-3 | TRBV15 | CATSRGGGTTDTQYF | TGTGCCACCAGCAGGGGCGGCGGGACCACAGATACGCAGTATTTT
NA | NA | TRBJ2-1 | TRBV5-1 | CASSSDPGNEQFF | TGCGCCAGCAGCTCCGACCCTGGGAATGAGCAGTTCTTC
TRBD1 | NA | TRBJ2-7 | TRBV2 | CASSEEPGQGHEQYF | TGTGCCAGCAGTGAAGAGCCGGGACAGGGCCACGAGCAGTACTTC
NA | NA | TRBJ2-6 | TRBV6-5 | CAIVDLGGANVLTF | TGTGCCATCGTCGACTTGGGTGGGGCCAACGTCCTGACTTTC
NA | NA | TRBJ1-1 | TRBV18 | CASSPNRRDTEAFF | TGTGCCAGCTCACCTAACAGGCGGGACACTGAAGCTTTCTTT
NA | NA | TRBJ1-4 | TRBV7-2 | CASSIQGRGEKLFF | TGTGCCAGCAGCATCCAGGGGAGGGGTGAAAAACTGTTTTTT
NA | NA | TRBJ2-5 | TRBV11-3 | CASSSGSGPLGTQYF | TGTGCCAGCAGCTCGGGTAGCGGCCCCCTGGGGACCCAGTACTTC
NA | once | TRBJ1-5 | TRBV6-5 | CASTSRRRFDQPQHF | TGTGCCAGCACCTCCCGACGGCGATTCGATCAGCCCCAGCATTTT
TRBD1 | NA | TRBJ2-1 | TRBV29-1 | CSVEAPLGGIQRLNEQFF | TGCAGCGTTGAGGCCCCTCTAGGGGGCATCCAGCGATTGAATGAGCAGTTCTTC
NA | NA | TRBJ1-2 | TRBV7-9 | CASSSPTAQWHGYTF | TGTGCCAGCAGCTCGCCGACAGCCCAATGGCATGGCTACACCTTC
TRBD1 | NA | TRBJ1-4 | TRBV27 | CASRGLDRGGEKLFF | TGTGCCAGCAGGGGACTGGACAGGGGAGGAGAAAAACTGTTTTTT
TRBD1 | NA | TRBJ2-5 | TRBV24-1 | CATSDTGTGQETQYF | TGTGCCACCAGTGACACCGGGACAGGGCAAGAGACCCAGTACTTC
TRBD1 | NA | TRBJ1-2 | TRBV2 | CASTGDRGQPGYTF | TGTGCCAGCACCGGGGACAGGGGCCAACCTGGCTACACCTTC
NA | NA | TRBJ1-2 | TRBV14 | CASSQDPGARYGYTF | TGTGCCAGCAGCCAAGACCCGGGGGCGCGTTATGGCTACACCTTC
TRBD1 | NA | TRBJ2-5 | TRBV24-1 | CATSDLAGTGVDVTQYF | TGTGCCACCAGTGATCTGGCCGGGACAGGGGTAGATGTTACCCAGTACTTC
TRBD2 | NA | TRBJ2-5 | TRBV15 | CATSRNRLAGIGETQYF | TGTGCCACCAGCAGGAATAGACTAGCGGGAATCGGGGAGACCCAGTACTTC
NA | NA | TRBJ1-1 | TRBV6-2/TRBV6-3 | CASSFRTVTEAFF | TGTGCCAGCAGTTTTCGGACAGTGACTGAAGCTTTCTTT
NA | NA | TRBJ2-7 | TRBV15 | CATSPGLGGGTSYEQYF | TGTGCCACCAGCCCCGGGCTGGGGGGCGGGACCTCCTACGAGCAGTACTTC